This TCR beta chain originates from a study of OX40 agonist ivuxolimab in advanced cancers. Study at large: A diagnosis of hepatocellular carcinoma, melanoma, renal cell or head and neck cancer was present in dose-escalation patients.

Sequencing used immunoSEQ multiplex PCR; TCRdb keeps in-frame clones, though not all of them. The sample contains around 26,000 clones, more than 70% of which appear only once. Germline lookup yields CDR1 SGHAT and CDR2 FQNNGV. The CDR3 length is 15 residues. Trimming left V 5 bases short and J 8 bases short, with 19 bases between. This TCR came from an adult with an advanced solid tumor such as melanoma, head and neck, liver or kidney cancer. The starting material was CD4+ or CD8+ T cells sorted from blood, obtained in a trial of the OX40 agonist ivuxolimab. The gene calls are TRBV11-2 and TRBJ2-1; maybe TRBD2 (6 bases). CDR3 coding DNA: TGTGCCAGCAGCCCCAGCGCTGGGGGGAAGGATGAGCAGTTCTTC. Translating gives CASSPSAGGKDEQFF.